This T cell receptor (beta chain) was found in a study of T cell responses to AZD1222 COVID-19 vaccine. Study as a whole: Second-dose intervals near 4 or 12 weeks were combined.

CDR1 is SGHTA, CDR2 FQGNSA, per germline. The CDR3 runs to 16 residues. The V end lost 6 bases, the J end lost 2 bases, and 18 bases lay between the germline ends. On this clone itself: The antigen is not known.

TCRdb's copy holds only in-frame clones and misses some; the assay was immunoSEQ multiplex PCR. The sample holds about 110,000 clones, around 84% seen once. General study findings and limits: Two AZD1222 administrations were followed by greater Spike-specific TCR breadth and depth.

The sample in question was peripheral blood, obtained on day 0 of AZD1222 vaccination. J is TRBJ2-3 and V is TRBV7-2, with D perhaps given as TRBD1 or TRBD2 (5 bases each). The sequence was obtained from an adult in good health. CDR3: CASSSYLSGLTDTQYF. The CDR3 DNA reads TGTGCCAGCAGTTCATATCTTTCGGGGCTCACAGATACGCAGTATTTT.